This TCR beta chain comes out of a study of neoadjuvant anti-PD-1 for oral cavity cancer. Specified time point: after neoadjuvant nivolumab, at surgical resection. Cohort: HPV-negative, locally advanced oral cavity squamous cell carcinoma patients. Method: immunoSEQ multiplex PCR; TCRdb's copy keeps in-frame clones and lacks some. The table includes approximately 21,000 clones, more than 35% detected once. The ends were cut back, 6 bases at V and 5 bases at J, with 14 bases in the middle. Germline CDR1 is MNHEY and CDR2 is SMNVEV (reference sequence). This CDR3 region has 14 residues. Judged by abundance, this clone is large (0.1 to 1%).

The chain links TRBV27 to TRBJ2-1; D might be TRBD1 (5 bases). The TCR originated in a person between 40 and 80 years old with oral cavity squamous cell carcinoma. Sequencing used tumor tissue, obtained after nivolumab (anti-PD-1) treatment. The CDR3 sequence is CASRLQGANNEQFF. CDR3 sequence (DNA): TGTGCCAGCAGGCTGCAGGGCGCCAACAATGAGCAGTTCTTC.